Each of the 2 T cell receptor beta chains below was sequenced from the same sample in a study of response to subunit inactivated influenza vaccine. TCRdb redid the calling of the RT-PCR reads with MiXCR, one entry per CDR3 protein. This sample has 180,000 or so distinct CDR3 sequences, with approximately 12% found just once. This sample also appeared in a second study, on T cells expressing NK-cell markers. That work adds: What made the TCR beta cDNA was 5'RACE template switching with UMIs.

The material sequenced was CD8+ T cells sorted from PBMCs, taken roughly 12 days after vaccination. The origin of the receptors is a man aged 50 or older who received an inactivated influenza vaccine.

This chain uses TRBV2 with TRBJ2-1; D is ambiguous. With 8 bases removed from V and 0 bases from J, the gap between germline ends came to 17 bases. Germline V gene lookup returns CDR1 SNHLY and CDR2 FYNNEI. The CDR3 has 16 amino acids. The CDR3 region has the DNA TGTGCCAGCGGGCTAGACATAATTTACTCCTACAATGAGCAGTTCTTC. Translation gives CASGLDIIYSYNEQFF.

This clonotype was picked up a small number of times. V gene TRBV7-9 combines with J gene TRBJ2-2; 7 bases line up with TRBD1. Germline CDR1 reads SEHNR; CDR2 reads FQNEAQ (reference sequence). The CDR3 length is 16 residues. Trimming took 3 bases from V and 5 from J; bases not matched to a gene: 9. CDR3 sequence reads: CASSFERTGETGELFF. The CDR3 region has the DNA TGTGCCAGCAGCTTCGAGAGGACAGGAGAGACCGGGGAGCTGTTTTTT. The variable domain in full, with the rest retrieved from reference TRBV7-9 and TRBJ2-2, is DTGVSQNPRHKITKRGQNVTFRCDPISEHNRLYWYRQTLGQGPEFLTYFQNEAQLEKSRLLSDRFSAERPKGSFSTLEIQRTEQGDSAMYLCASSFERTGETGELFFGEGSRLTVL.